This T cell receptor beta chain was sequenced for a study of prognosis after radiotherapy for stage I lung cancer. The overall study: All of the enrolled patients had stage I non-small cell lung cancer, and they joined between 2018 and early 2019. Across the cohort, concurrent therapy accompanying stereotactic body radiotherapy was administered to no patient.

This CDR3 contains 16 residues. V lost 3 bases to trimming and J lost 6 bases; unmatched junction nucleotides: 12. Germline V gives CDR1 MNHGY, CDR2 SVAAGI. In the case of this clonotype: Its antigen remains unknown. This likely came from a read error, as a far larger clone is one base away.

General study points: Medians of around 9,500 versus 6,500 showed unique TCR clone counts falling after stereotactic body radiation therapy. Following stereotactic body radiation therapy, patients who went on to develop distant metastases had lower Shannon entropy.

It was by two-round multiplex PCR that TCR beta CDR3 was amplified from genomic DNA. Primers (each specific to one TRBV or TRBJ gene) were used in first-round PCR. TCRdb reanalysed the multiplex PCR reads using MiXCR and keeps one entry per CDR3 protein. The table has roughly 12,000 distinct CDR3 sequences, about 35% seen once. The sample here was PBMCs, taken before or after stereotactic body radiation therapy (not recorded which). The rearrangement joins TRBV6-9 to TRBJ1-1; 8 positions agree with TRBD1. The clonotype originates from a donor older than 45 with non-small cell lung cancer. CDR3 bases: TGTGCCAGCAGTTACTCTCAGACAGGGGCAAACGCTGAAGCTTTCTTT. It is translated as CASSYSQTGANAEAFF.